The T cell receptor (beta chain) described here comes from a study of neurological immune-mediated disorders. As for the study in general: Among around 34 multiple sclerosis patients, approximately 31 were relapsing-remitting and 3 were secondary progressive.

Every sequencing run generated in excess of 190 million TCR-beta sequences. These sequences covered 15-18 subjects. TCRdb used MiXCR to reprocess the 5' RACE reads, holding one entry per CDR3 protein. Among 50,000 or so distinct CDR3 sequences listed, approximately 3.6% were seen once. The CDR3 is made up of 16 amino acids. Trimming took off 4 bases at V and 7 bases at J, with 21 bases between the two ends. Per the germline V gene, CDR1 is SGHRS and CDR2 is YFSETQ. This clonotype was seen many times. The chain carries TRBV5-1 and TRBJ2-1; possibly TRBD2 for D (5 bases). The TCR comes from a woman aged 55 to 70 with multiple sclerosis. Sequencing was performed on PBMCs. The CDR3 protein is CASSLPLLDSRNEQFF. As DNA, the CDR3 is TGCGCCAGCAGCCTCCCCCTACTAGACTCGAGGAATGAGCAGTTCTTC.